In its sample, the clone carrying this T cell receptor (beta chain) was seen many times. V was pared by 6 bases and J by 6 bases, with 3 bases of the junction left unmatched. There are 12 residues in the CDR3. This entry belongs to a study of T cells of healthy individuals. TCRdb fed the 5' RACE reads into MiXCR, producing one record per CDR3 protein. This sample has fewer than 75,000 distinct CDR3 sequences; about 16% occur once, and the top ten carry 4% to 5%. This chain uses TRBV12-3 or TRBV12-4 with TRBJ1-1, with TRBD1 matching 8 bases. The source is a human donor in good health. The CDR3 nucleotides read TGTGCCAGCAGCCCGACAGGGGCTGAAGCTTTCTTT. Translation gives CASSPTGAEAFF.